The 5 T cell receptor beta chains below all came from one sample that was sequenced in a study of blood T cell repertoires in COVID-19. TCRdb's copy holds only in-frame clones and misses some; the assay was immunoSEQ multiplex PCR. This sample has approximately 470,000 clones, with around 90% found just once. Sequenced sample: PBMCs or T cells enriched from blood (not recorded which). Receptors were obtained from a woman between 18 and 30 years old who had recovered from COVID-19.

This clone was seen only once. The rearrangement uses TRBV30 and TRBJ1-1; TRBD1 matches 11 bases. The junction had 8 bases not matched to a gene; V was cut back by 2 bases and J by 6 bases. CDR1 GTSNPN and CDR2 SVGIG come from the germline V gene (reference sequence). This CDR3 has 15 amino acids. The CDR3 sequence: CAWSLRTGGFPEAFF. Written as DNA, the CDR3 is TGTGCCTGGAGTCTTCGGACAGGGGGCTTCCCTGAAGCTTTCTTT. The full variable domain, with the rest looked up from reference TRBV30 and TRBJ1-1, is SQTIHQWPATLVQPVGSPLSLECTVEGTSNPNLYWYRQAAGRGLQLLFYSVGIGQISSEVPQNLSASRPQDRQFILSSKKLLLSDSGFYLCAWSLRTGGFPEAFFGQGTRLTVV.

The genes are TRBV3-1 (or the pseudogene TRBV3-2) and TRBJ1-5, with D possibly being TRBD1 (6 bases). V gave up 1 base and J gave up 2 bases, with 9 bases separating them. Per the germline V gene, CDR1 is LGHDT and CDR2 is YNNKEL (reference sequence). The CDR3 has 15 residues. CDR3 sequence: CASSQAGAGNQPQHF. The CDR3 nucleotides read TGTGCCAGCAGCCAAGCAGGGGCGGGCAATCAGCCCCAGCATTTT.

This chain connects TRBV3-1 (or the pseudogene TRBV3-2) to TRBJ1-1; TRBD1 matches 10 bases. CDR1 LGHDT and CDR2 YNNKEL come from the germline V gene (reference sequence). The CDR3 is 15 residues long. V trimming: 3 bases; J trimming: 4 bases; junction bases outside the gene matches: 5. CDR3 DNA: TGTGCCAGCAGCCAGACAGGGGGCCGGGGCACTGAAGCTTTCTTT. Translating it yields CASSQTGGRGTEAFF.

The V call is TRBV6-6, the J call TRBJ1-2; a weak D match, TRBD1 (5 bases). The length of the CDR3 is 16 residues. The V end lost 0 bases, the J end lost 0 bases, and 11 bases lay between the germline ends. Germline V gene lookup returns CDR1 MNHNY and CDR2 SVGAGI (reference sequence). DNA for the CDR3: TGTGCCAGCAGTTACTCGGGGCAGGTCACTAACTATGGCTACACCTTC. It codes for CASSYSGQVTNYGYTF.

This clone occurred a few times. The rearrangement uses TRBV28 and TRBJ1-3; D not certain. Trimming left V 1 base short and J 0 bases short, with 13 bases between. CDR1 and CDR2 (germline): MDHEN, SYDVKM. The CDR3 length is 17 residues. CDR3: CASSLSYLRHSGNTIYF. CDR3 DNA: TGTGCCAGCAGTTTATCGTACCTCAGGCACTCTGGAAACACCATATATTTT.